Shown below are 11 T cell receptor beta chains from a single sample sequenced in a study of T cells after posttransplantation cyclophosphamide. Profiling relied on immunoSEQ multiplex PCR, and the TCRdb table lists in-frame clones only, not all of them. The sample shows 44,000 or so clones, none of them appearing just once. The material sequenced was PBMCs. The receptors were sampled from a man in his forties or fifties in good health, CMV-negative, and a related stem cell transplant donor.

This clone appeared many times. J is TRBJ1-5 and V is TRBV19; D gene unclear. V dropped 7 bases and J dropped 4 bases, with 17 bases sitting between them. The germline V gene has CDR1 LNHDA and CDR2 SQIVND (reference sequence). This CDR3 spans 15 amino acids. CDR3 region: CASNSPARLNQPQHF. CDR3 DNA: TGTGCCAGTAACTCACCCGCCAGACTAAATCAGCCCCAGCATTTT.

This clone was observed many times. This chain joins TRBV19 and TRBJ1-5; TRBD1 agrees at 7 bases. Germline CDR1 LNHDA, CDR2 SQIVND (reference sequence). The length of the CDR3 is 15 residues. V was pared by 3 bases and J by 3 bases, with 5 bases of the junction left unmatched. In nucleotides, the CDR3 is TGTGCCAGTAGTATGCGGGACAGTTCCAATCAGCCCCAGCATTTT. This sequence encodes CASSMRDSSNQPQHF.

This clone was seen many times. The chain couples TRBV29-1 to TRBJ2-7; possibly TRBD2 for D (5 bases). Germline V lookup: CDR1 SQVTM, CDR2 ANQGSEA. The CDR3 loop spans 12 amino acids. V lost 2 bases, J lost 3 bases, and 8 bases lay in between. CDR3: CSVETGSYEQYF. CDR3 nucleotide sequence: TGCAGCGTTGAAACGGGGAGCTACGAGCAGTACTTC.

This clone was seen at least ten times. The genes are TRBV28 and TRBJ2-2; 9 positions match TRBD1. Per germline, CDR1 MDHEN and CDR2 SYDVKM. The V gene end was trimmed by 6 bases and the J gene end by 6 bases; junction bases not matched to a gene: 8. The CDR3 spans 15 residues. CDR3 coding DNA: TGTGCCAGCAGGACCGGGACAGGGTCCGCCGGGGAGCTGTTTTTT. Protein sequence: CASRTGTGSAGELFF.

This clone was detected ten times or more. This sequence joins TRBV18 and TRBJ2-7, with 8 nucleotides matching TRBD2. V was clipped by 1 base and J by 2 bases; unmatched bases: 19. Germline V CDR1 and CDR2: KGHSH, LQKENI. The CDR3 runs 20 residues. Here the CDR3 reads CASSPRREGQRTSPPYEQYF. CDR3 in DNA: TGTGCCAGCTCACCACGTCGGGAGGGGCAAAGGACTAGTCCGCCCTACGAGCAGTACTTC.

The sample holds many counts of this clone. The chain combines TRBV11-2 with TRBJ2-1, with TRBD2 matching over 7 bases. Germline V gene data show CDR1 as SGHAT and CDR2 as FQNNGV. This CDR3 has 17 residues. The V and J ends lost 0 bases and 5 bases, in that order; junction bases with no gene match: 10. The CDR3 spells CASSLDPSREIHNEQFF. DNA of the CDR3: TGTGCCAGCAGCTTAGATCCGTCGCGGGAGATCCACAATGAGCAGTTCTTC.

The table lists this clone with many counts. This sequence joins TRBV11-2 and TRBJ2-7; 7 bases align to TRBD1. The CDR3 covers 15 residues. Trimming cost V 1 base and J 1 base; bases outside gene matches: 4. Germline lookup yields CDR1 SGHAT and CDR2 FQNNGV. CDR3 sequence (DNA): TGTGCCAGCAGCTTAGTAGGGGACAGATCCTACGAGCAGTACTTC. It translates to CASSLVGDRSYEQYF.

This clone was found many times. The chain links TRBV29-1 to TRBJ2-7, with 16 bases fitting TRBD2. Germline assignment: CDR1 SQVTM and CDR2 ANQGSEA. This CDR3 has 15 amino acids. V trimming: 3 bases; J trimming: 1 base; junction bases outside the gene matches: 0. CDR3 in DNA: TGCAGCGTTGAGGGACTAGCGGGAGGGTCCTACGAGCAGTACTTC. Translating it yields CSVEGLAGGSYEQYF.

This clone was recorded a few times. V usage is TRBV6-5 and J usage is TRBJ2-2; possibly TRBD2 for D (5 bases). Trimming removed 8 bases from V and 9 bases from J, with 16 bases in between. The CDR3 totals 13 residues. Germline assignment: CDR1 MNHEY and CDR2 SVGAGI. Written as DNA, the CDR3 is TGTGCCAGCGGATCTAGCTTTTCCAGGGAGCTGTTTTTT. Translation gives CASGSSFSRELFF.

In this sample, this clone turned up a few times. The chain has TRBV7-9 and TRBJ2-5, with D possibly matching TRBD2 (5 bases). The last part of the DNA fits TRBJ2-7 better; the J call may be wrong. There are 12 residues in the CDR3. Looked up from germline, CDR1 is SEHNR and CDR2 is FQNEAQ (reference sequence). CDR3 region: CASSLSGYEQYF. The CDR3 DNA is TGTGCCAGCAGCTTAAGCGGCTACGAGCAGTACTTC.

In this sample, this clone turned up many times. The genes are TRBV7-8 and TRBJ2-7; D may be TRBD2 (6 bases). CDR1 and CDR2 (germline): SGHVS, FQNEAQ. V was pared by 0 bases and J by 0 bases, with 21 bases between. CDR3 length: 19 residues. The CDR3 DNA sequence: TGTGCCAGCAGCTTAGCGTACGGGAGAATAAAGGAATACTCCTACGAGCAGTACTTC. This encodes CASSLAYGRIKEYSYEQYF.